A single sample gave rise to the 26 T cell receptor beta chains below, sequenced in a study of shared clonotypes between healthy human individuals. Some clones are missing from TCRdb's copy, which holds only in-frame ones; the method was immunoSEQ multiplex PCR. This table holds about 2.3 million clones, just under 95% found once. The sequenced sample consisted of naive CD4+ T cells from PBMCs. Specified subset: CD45RA+ positively selected. These receptors all come from a man in his late teens or twenties in good health. Some clones in this sample may be carry-over from other donors' samples.

The chain links TRBV10-2 to TRBJ2-3; D might be TRBD2 (5 bases). The germline V gene encodes CDR1 WSHSY and CDR2 SAAADI. This CDR3 region has 15 residues. Trimming cost V 3 bases and J 0 bases, with 10 bases left between them. CDR3 bases: TGCGCCAGCAGTGATCCTGGCGGGAGCACAGATACGCAGTATTTT. This gives the protein CASSDPGGSTDTQYF.

The chain joins TRBV11-2 to TRBJ2-7; the match to TRBD2 covers 8 bases. V gave up 6 bases and J gave up 2 bases; unmatched junction bases: 6. Germline assignment: CDR1 SGHAT and CDR2 FQNNGV. This CDR3 region has 14 residues. The CDR3 sequence is CASSYAGGAYEQYF. DNA for the CDR3: TGTGCCAGCAGTTACGCGGGAGGAGCCTACGAGCAGTACTTC.

V usage is TRBV2 and J usage is TRBJ2-1; 12 positions match TRBD1. Per the germline V gene, CDR1 is SNHLY and CDR2 is FYNNEI. The CDR3 runs to 15 residues. The trim removed 4 bases at V and 7 bases at J, leaving 5 bases unmatched. This chain's CDR3 is CASSAGQGARNEQFF. CDR3 DNA: TGTGCCAGCAGTGCGGGACAGGGGGCGCGGAATGAGCAGTTCTTC.

A remark on this clone: Within the sample, other DNA sequences also encode this same CDR3. The rearrangement links TRBV5-1 to TRBJ2-5; D possibly corresponds to TRBD2 (6 bases). CDR1 is SGHRS and CDR2 is YFSETQ in the germline V gene. Trimming shortened V by 0 bases and J by 3 bases, and 12 bases separated the two germline ends. There are 15 residues in the CDR3. In DNA form, the CDR3 reads TGCGCCAGCAGCTTGGCCTCGAGGGAGGAAGAGACCCAGTACTTC. This codes for CASSLASREEETQYF.

The chain recombines TRBV9 with TRBJ2-4; 11 bases are shared with TRBD2. The germline CDR1 and CDR2 sequences are SGDLS and YYNGEE. The CDR3 runs to 14 residues. The V segment lost 4 bases and the J segment 6 bases; nucleotides outside the gene matches: 3. The CDR3 DNA reads as TGTGCCAGCAGCCCGGGGACTAGCGGAAACATTCAGTACTTC. Amino acid sequence: CASSPGTSGNIQYF.

The chain uses TRBV5-1 and TRBJ2-6; 12 nucleotides match TRBD2. The junction had 12 bases not matched to a gene; V was cut back by 1 base and J by 1 base. CDR1 is SGHRS, CDR2 YFSETQ, per germline. CDR3 size: 21 residues. The CDR3 sequence is CASSLSSGRAWGSSGANVLTF. The CDR3 nucleotides read TGCGCCAGCAGCTTGTCTAGCGGGAGGGCCTGGGGGTCTTCTGGGGCCAACGTCCTGACTTTC.

CDR3 loop: CASSFVRGGFSTDTQYF. CDR3 nucleotides: TGTGCCAGCAGTTTTGTAAGGGGTGGGTTTAGCACAGATACGCAGTATTTT. The rearrangement links TRBV27 to TRBJ2-3, with D maybe TRBD1 (5 bases). Trimming took off 3 bases at V and 0 bases at J, with 16 bases between the two ends. CDR1 and CDR2 (germline): MNHEY, SMNVEV (reference sequence). The CDR3 is made up of 17 amino acids.

The chain employs TRBV6-5 and TRBJ2-7, with a weak D call TRBD1 (6 bases). This CDR3 is built from 16 residues. Germline V gene data show CDR1 as MNHEY and CDR2 as SVGAGI. V gave up 1 base and J gave up 1 base, with 14 bases separating them. CDR3: CASSYLQGHPSYEQYF. The DNA for the CDR3 is TGTGCCAGCAGTTACTTACAGGGTCACCCATCCTACGAGCAGTACTTC.

The chain links TRBV13 to TRBJ2-5; 11 bases are a match to TRBD2. The J segment lost 4 bases and the V segment lost 5 bases, leaving 9 bases of the junction unmatched. This CDR3 spans 16 amino acids. Germline CDR1 reads PRHDT; CDR2 reads FYEKMQ (reference sequence). The CDR3 spells CASSPIAGGAIETQYF. The DNA for the CDR3 is TGTGCCAGCAGCCCGATAGCGGGAGGGGCAATAGAGACCCAGTACTTC.

J is TRBJ2-7 and V is TRBV27; D is unclear. The length of the CDR3 is 14 residues. The germline gives CDR1 MNHEY, CDR2 SMNVEV (reference sequence). Trimming pared 4 bases from V and 0 bases from J, leaving 10 bases between. The chain's CDR3 is CASSSPLLSYEQYF. DNA for the CDR3: TGTGCCAGCAGTTCGCCGTTGCTCTCCTACGAGCAGTACTTC.

J is TRBJ2-2 and V is TRBV18, with 7 bases that match TRBD1. This CDR3 region has 15 residues. V lost 6 bases, J lost 5 bases, and 9 bases stayed unmatched. Germline assignment: CDR1 KGHSH and CDR2 LQKENI. In DNA, the CDR3 is TGTGCCAGCTCTCCTTGGGACAGAGGAACCGGGGAGCTGTTTTTT. Translated, it gives CASSPWDRGTGELFF.

The V and J genes are TRBV7-2 and TRBJ1-1, with D unresolved. Looked up from germline, CDR1 is SGHTA and CDR2 is FQGNSA. The CDR3 has 15 amino acids. Trimming shortened V by 5 bases and J by 3 bases, and 16 bases separated the two germline ends. The CDR3 region has the DNA TGTGCCAGCAGCCCCGGGCCCGTTCGGGACACTGAAGCTTTCTTT. Its protein is CASSPGPVRDTEAFF.

The V and J genes are TRBV28 and TRBJ2-2, with TRBD2 identical over 10 bases. CDR3 size: 15 residues. The ends lost 8 bases at V and 8 bases at J; junction bases unmatched: 11. CDR1 and CDR2 from the germline V gene are MDHEN and SYDVKM. The CDR3 spells CASHPSGSFKGELFF. CDR3 coding DNA: TGTGCCAGCCATCCTAGCGGGAGTTTTAAGGGGGAGCTGTTTTTT.

This clone was observed a single time. This chain connects TRBV5-1 to TRBJ2-5; perhaps TRBD1 as D (5 bases). Germline V gene lookup returns CDR1 SGHRS and CDR2 YFSETQ. Trimming removed 0 bases at V and 0 bases at J, with 15 bases between. The CDR3 consists of 17 residues. CDR3 protein: CASSLGAGRAYQETQYF. In DNA, the CDR3 is TGCGCCAGCAGCTTGGGGGCAGGCAGGGCGTACCAAGAGACCCAGTACTTC.

V usage is TRBV6-5 and J usage is TRBJ2-2; D possibly matches TRBD1 or TRBD2 (5 bases each). The germline CDR1 and CDR2 sequences are MNHEY and SVGAGI. V was shortened by 2 bases and J by 2 bases, with 12 bases between the two germline ends. The CDR3 covers 16 residues. The chain's CDR3 is CASSYSGHSNTGELFF. The CDR3 DNA follows: TGTGCCAGCAGTTACAGCGGACACTCCAACACCGGGGAGCTGTTTTTT.

Only one count was recorded for this clone. The gene calls are TRBV7-3 and TRBJ2-1, with 10 bases fitting TRBD2. V gave up 5 bases and J gave up 0 bases; unmatched junction bases: 7. This CDR3 region has 17 residues. Germline V CDR1 and CDR2: SGHTA, FQGTGA. CDR3 bases: TGTGCCAGCAGCAAACAGCCTAGCGGGAGCTCCTACAATGAGCAGTTCTTC. As protein: CASSKQPSGSSYNEQFF. The whole variable domain, remainder taken from reference TRBV7-3 and TRBJ2-1, is GAGVSQTPSNKVTEKGKYVELRCDPISGHTALYWYRQSLGQGPEFLIYFQGTGAADDSGLPNDRFFAVRPEGSVSTLKIQRTERGDSAVYLCASSKQPSGSSYNEQFFGPGTRLTVL.

A single count supports this clone. This same CDR3 is encoded by further DNA sequences in the sample. This chain connects TRBV2 to TRBJ2-3; 7 nucleotides agree with TRBD1. The CDR3 runs 14 residues. V shed 4 bases and J 4 bases; nucleotides not matched to a gene: 5. Germline V gene sequence: CDR1 SNHLY, CDR2 FYNNEI. Here the CDR3 DNA reads TGTGCCAGCAGTGGACAGGGCGGTGCAGATACGCAGTATTTT. Amino acid sequence: CASSGQGGADTQYF. The variable domain in full, completed from reference TRBV2 and TRBJ2-3, reads EPEVTQTPSHQVTQMGQEVILRCVPISNHLYFYWYRQILGQKVEFLVSFYNNEISEKSEIFDDQFSVERPDGSNFTLKIRSTKLEDSAMYFCASSGQGGADTQYFGPGTRLTVL.

This chain links TRBV5-4 with TRBJ2-5; 8 nucleotides align to TRBD2. The CDR3 loop spans 15 amino acids. The germline V gene encodes CDR1 SGHNT and CDR2 YYREEE (reference sequence). V shed 4 bases, J shed 7 bases, and the junction held 12 bases outside the gene matches. The CDR3 reads CASSEGTPAGGTQYF. The CDR3 DNA reads TGTGCCAGCAGCGAGGGGACTCCCGCGGGGGGGACCCAGTACTTC.

J is TRBJ2-1 and V is TRBV15; 10 bases are a match to TRBD1. With 4 bases clipped from V and 9 bases from J, the junction kept 9 bases outside the gene matches. In germline, CDR1 is LNHNV, CDR2 YYDKDF (reference sequence). The CDR3 is made up of 15 amino acids. CDR3 coding DNA: TGTGCCACCAGCAAGCGACAGGGGGCGAGTGGTGAGCAGTTCTTC. It yields the protein CATSKRQGASGEQFF.

The chain couples TRBV5-8 to TRBJ1-5; possibly TRBD1 for D (6 bases). V was cut by 4 bases and J by 0 bases, with 11 bases left in between. The CDR3 extends over 15 amino acids. CDR1 and CDR2 from the germline V gene are SGHTS and YDEGEE. The CDR3 sequence is CASSPGTYSNQPQHF. Here the CDR3 DNA reads TGTGCCAGCAGCCCGGGGACATATAGCAATCAGCCCCAGCATTTT.

V is TRBV15 and J is TRBJ1-5, with TRBD1 matching 7 bases. The V and J ends lost 0 bases and 4 bases, in that order; junction bases with no gene match: 6. Germline-derived CDR1 and CDR2 are LNHNV and YYDKDF (reference sequence). The CDR3 is 16 amino acids. The CDR3 loop reads CATSREGTAVNQPQHF. In DNA, the CDR3 is TGTGCCACCAGCAGAGAAGGGACAGCCGTTAATCAGCCCCAGCATTTT. Filled out from reference TRBV15 and TRBJ1-5, the complete variable domain reads DAMVIQNPRYQVTQFGKPVTLSCSQTLNHNVMYWYQQKSSQAPKLLFHYYDKDFNNEADTPDNFQSRRPNTSFCFLDIRSPGLGDTAMYLCATSREGTAVNQPQHFGDGTRLSIL.

The V and J genes are TRBV30 and TRBJ1-1; D uncertain. V lost 0 bases and J 4 bases, leaving 9 bases between the germline ends. Germline CDR1 reads GTSNPN; CDR2 reads SVGIG (reference sequence). The CDR3 spans 13 residues. The CDR3 coding sequence is TGTGCCTGGAGTGTGATGGGTACCACTGAAGCTTTCTTT. Translating it yields CAWSVMGTTEAFF.

The V gene is TRBV9, the J gene TRBJ2-7, with D perhaps TRBD2 (5 bases). Germline values: CDR1 SGDLS, CDR2 YYNGEE. The CDR3 has 14 residues. V dropped 3 bases and J dropped 3 bases, with 13 bases sitting between them. The CDR3 bases are TGTGCCAGCAGCGCAGGAGGCGCCTACTACGAGCAGTACTTC. Translating gives CASSAGGAYYEQYF.

This clone showed up just once. The chain recombines TRBV7-2 with TRBJ1-2; D is ambiguous. Deletions cut 3 bases from V and 3 bases from J, with 8 bases between. The V gene's germline CDR1 is SGHTA and CDR2 FQGNSA. CDR3 length: 13 amino acids. As DNA, the CDR3 is TGTGCCAGCAGCTTCCGGGAGGACTATGGCTACACCTTC. Its protein product is CASSFREDYGYTF.

The V and J genes are TRBV7-2 and TRBJ2-1; 16 bases line up with TRBD2. The CDR3 runs 16 residues. The J segment lost 13 bases and the V segment lost 0 bases, leaving 6 bases of the junction unmatched. CDR1 is SGHTA and CDR2 is FQGNSA in the germline V gene. For the CDR3, the DNA is TGTGCCAGCAGCTTAGCAGGGACTAGCGGGAGGGGGGGTCAGTTCTTC. It yields the protein CASSLAGTSGRGGQFF.

V gene TRBV5-1 combines with J gene TRBJ1-1; tentative D call: TRBD1 (6 bases). V gave up 4 bases and J gave up 13 bases, with 17 bases separating them. The CDR3 contains 12 residues. The germline gives CDR1 SGHRS, CDR2 YFSETQ. The CDR3 is CASSPDSRGVFF. In nucleotides, the CDR3 is TGCGCCAGCAGCCCGGACAGCCGGGGGGTTTTCTTT. The full variable domain, completed using reference TRBV5-1 and TRBJ1-1, is KAGVTQTPRYLIKTRGQQVTLSCSPISGHRSVSWYQQTPGQGLQFLFEYFSETQRNKGNFPGRFSGRQFSNSRSEMNVSTLELGDSALYLCASSPDSRGVFFGQGTRLTVV.